This TCR beta chain was retrieved from a study of blood T cell repertoires in COVID-19. Looking at the study overall: Both acute and convalescent COVID-19 samples were obtained from the United States, Italy and Spain. PBMCs, B-cell-depleted T cells, or T cells were the source of the cDNA or gDNA that made up the material.

This CDR3 has 13 amino acids. Germline V CDR1 and CDR2: LNHDA, SQIVND (reference sequence). V lost 3 bases and J lost 6; bases outside the gene matches: 3. As handled by the study authors: Amplification of reference gene primers was used by the study to estimate nucleated cell counts. Produced via immunoSEQ multiplex PCR; TCRdb's table is partial and in-frame only. V and J calls and clone size are those listed in that table; D and trimming were worked out from the DNA. The sample lists 250,000 to 300,000 clones, around nine tenths occurring once. The chain couples TRBV19 to TRBJ2-5; 8 positions agree with TRBD2. This clonotype originated in a middle-aged man with acute or convalescent COVID-19. The sequencing sample was made of peripheral blood. CDR3 amino acids: CASSIGRGQTQYF. In DNA form, the CDR3 reads TGTGCCAGTAGTATCGGGAGGGGACAGACCCAGTACTTC.